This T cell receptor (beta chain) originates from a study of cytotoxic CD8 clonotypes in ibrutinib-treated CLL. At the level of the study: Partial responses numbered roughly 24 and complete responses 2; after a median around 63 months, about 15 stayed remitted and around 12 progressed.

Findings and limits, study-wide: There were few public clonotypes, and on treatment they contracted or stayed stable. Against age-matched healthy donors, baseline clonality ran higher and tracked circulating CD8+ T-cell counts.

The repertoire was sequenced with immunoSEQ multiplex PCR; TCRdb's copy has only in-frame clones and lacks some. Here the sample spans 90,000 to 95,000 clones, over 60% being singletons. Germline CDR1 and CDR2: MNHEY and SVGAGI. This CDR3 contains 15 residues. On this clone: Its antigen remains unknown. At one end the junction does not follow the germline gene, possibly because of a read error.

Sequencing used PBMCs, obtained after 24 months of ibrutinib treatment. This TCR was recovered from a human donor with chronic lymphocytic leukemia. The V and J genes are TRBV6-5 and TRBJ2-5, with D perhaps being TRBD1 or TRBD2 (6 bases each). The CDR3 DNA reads TGTGCCAGCAGGCAGGAGGGGACATCCGAAGAGATCCAGTACTTC. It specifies CASRQEGTSEEIQYF.